One and the same sample provided the 17 T cell receptor beta chains below, sequenced in a study of cytomegalovirus exposure and HLA in healthy donors. Vbeta (60) and Jbeta (13) primers were used in the PCR. The protocol was immunoSEQ multiplex PCR, while the TCRdb copy is restricted to in-frame clones and leaves out a portion. This sample has around 120,000 clones, with 81% found just once. The sample comprised PBMCs. These TCRs come from a man aged 18 to 35 in good health and CMV-seronegative.

The J gene is TRBJ1-4, the V gene TRBV19; 9 bases are shared with TRBD1. V lost 3 bases, J lost 8 bases, and 7 bases stayed unmatched. Germline CDR1 is LNHDA and CDR2 is SQIVND (reference sequence). The CDR3 extends over 15 amino acids. In DNA form, the CDR3 reads TGTGCCAGTAGTATGGATCACAGGGGGCGAGAAAAACTGTTTTTT. It specifies CASSMDHRGREKLFF. Variable domain in full (rest from reference TRBV19 and TRBJ1-4): DGGITQSPKYLFRKEGQNVTLSCEQNLNHDAMYWYRQDPGQGLRLIYYSQIVNDFQKGDIAEGYSVSREKKESFPLTVTSAQKNPTAFYLCASSMDHRGREKLFFGSGTQLSVL.

The V and J genes are TRBV7-2 and TRBJ1-5, with TRBD1 matching 9 bases. Germline CDR1 SGHTA, CDR2 FQGNSA. J lost 7 bases, V lost 4 bases, and 2 bases had no gene match. The CDR3 is 13 amino acids. CDR3 sequence: CASSWTGDQPQHF. The CDR3 DNA reads as TGTGCCAGCAGCTGGACAGGGGACCAGCCCCAGCATTTT.

This clone has more than one count but fewer than ten. This chain joins TRBV6-1 and TRBJ1-2; 8 positions agree with TRBD1. V lost 4 bases to trimming and J lost 2 bases; unmatched junction nucleotides: 12. CDR1 is MNHNS, CDR2 SASEGT, per germline. The length of the CDR3 is 17 residues. The CDR3 region has the DNA TGTGCCAGCAGTGGACTGACCGGGACAGGACTCAACTATGGCTACACCTTC. This codes for CASSGLTGTGLNYGYTF.

The chain uses TRBV30 and TRBJ1-1; no clear D gene. Trimming shortened V by 0 bases and J by 4 bases, and 18 bases separated the two germline ends. The CDR3 loop spans 16 amino acids. In germline, CDR1 is GTSNPN, CDR2 SVGIG (reference sequence). This CDR3 is CAWSVILEVQRTEAFF. The CDR3 region has the DNA TGTGCCTGGAGTGTAATCTTGGAGGTTCAACGCACTGAAGCTTTCTTT.

This clone was counted only a few times. The gene calls are TRBV19 and TRBJ2-2; D is perhaps TRBD2 (5 bases). This CDR3 is built from 15 residues. The V and J ends lost 3 bases and 2 bases respectively, with 10 bases between them. The germline V gene has CDR1 LNHDA and CDR2 SQIVND (reference sequence). The CDR3 reads CASSIGRGNTGELFF. The CDR3 DNA reads as TGTGCCAGTAGTATCGGACGGGGAAACACCGGGGAGCTGTTTTTT.

The V and J genes are TRBV5-4 and TRBJ2-7; 7 positions agree with TRBD1. Germline CDR1 is SGHNT and CDR2 is YYREEE (reference sequence). The CDR3 consists of 14 residues. The V gene end was trimmed by 4 bases and the J gene end by 2 bases; junction bases not matched to a gene: 6. The chain's CDR3 is CASSLDRDTYEQYF. DNA of the CDR3: TGTGCCAGCAGCCTCGACAGGGATACCTACGAGCAGTACTTC.

The J gene is TRBJ2-4, the V gene TRBV15, with D possibly TRBD1 on 5 matching bases. V was trimmed by 1 base and J by 6 bases, leaving 10 bases between them. The V gene's germline CDR1 is LNHNV and CDR2 YYDKDF (reference sequence). This CDR3 is built from 14 residues. The CDR3 sequence is CATSRGSGANIQYF. Here the CDR3 DNA reads TGTGCCACCAGCAGAGGCAGTGGGGCAAACATTCAGTACTTC.

About this clone itself: Other DNA sequences within the sample encode an identical CDR3. The chain couples TRBV28 to TRBJ1-1; possibly TRBD1 for D (5 bases). The CDR3 loop spans 13 amino acids. Germline V gene sequence: CDR1 MDHEN, CDR2 SYDVKM. Trimming cost V 3 bases and J 4 bases, with 9 bases left between them. CDR3 nucleotides: TGTGCCAGCAGTTTTCGGGGGACCACTGAAGCTTTCTTT. Translation: CASSFRGTTEAFF.

This clone came up a few times. The rearrangement joins TRBV4-3 to TRBJ1-4, with D uncertain. In germline, CDR1 is LGHNA, CDR2 YSLEER. The CDR3 is made up of 14 amino acids. Trimming pared 0 bases from V and 4 bases from J, leaving 6 bases between. CDR3 DNA sequence: TGCGCCAGCAGCCAAGATCGACATAATGAAAAACTGTTTTTT. Its translation is CASSQDRHNEKLFF.

The rearrangement joins TRBV10-3 to TRBJ1-4, with D perhaps TRBD1 (6 bases). The CDR3 totals 15 residues. Trimming pared 3 bases from V and 8 bases from J, leaving 16 bases between. From germline, CDR1 is ENHRY and CDR2 SYGVKD. This CDR3 reads CAISEGLWGLEKLFF. The DNA for the CDR3 is TGTGCCATCAGTGAAGGCCTCTGGGGGCTAGAAAAACTGTTTTTT.

The chain is built from TRBV11-2 and TRBJ1-1, with 9 bases aligning to TRBD1. The CDR3 consists of 14 residues. Germline V gene lookup returns CDR1 SGHAT and CDR2 FQNNGV. V lost 5 bases and J lost 5; bases outside the gene matches: 6. The CDR3 DNA follows: TGTGCCAGCAGCCGGACAGGGGATCCGACTGAAGCTTTCTTT. It translates to CASSRTGDPTEAFF.

This clone came up once. The chain combines TRBV9 with TRBJ2-5; 10 bases are shared with TRBD1. The end of the DNA is better explained by TRBJ2-7, so the J call may be wrong. This CDR3 has 15 residues. CDR1 and CDR2 from the germline V gene are SGDLS and YYNGEE. The CDR3: CASSASGTGAYEQYF. The CDR3 region has the DNA TGTGCCAGCAGCGCCTCCGGGACAGGGGCCTACGAGCAGTACTTC.

The sample holds one count of this clone. The V call is TRBV7-2, the J call TRBJ2-7; perhaps TRBD1 as D (6 bases). There are 14 residues in the CDR3. The ends were cut back, 7 bases at V and 2 bases at J, with 15 bases in the middle. Per germline, CDR1 SGHTA and CDR2 FQGNSA. CDR3 sequence reads: CASTRRGQTYEQYF. The CDR3 region has the DNA TGTGCCAGCACCAGACGCGGACAGACCTACGAGCAGTACTTC.

The rearrangement links TRBV25-1 to TRBJ2-3; D may be TRBD2 (6 bases). Deletions cut 3 bases from V and 7 bases from J, with 14 bases between. Germline assignment: CDR1 MGHDK and CDR2 SYGVNS. The CDR3 totals 14 residues. CDR3 in DNA: TGTGCCAGCAGTGAGGAGAGGCGGGGAAATACGCAGTATTTT. It translates to CASSEERRGNTQYF.

The rearrangement uses TRBV7-3 and TRBJ2-1, with 11 positions matching TRBD2. This CDR3 comprises 15 residues. Per the germline V gene, CDR1 is SGHTA and CDR2 is FQGTGA. V shed 5 bases, J shed 6 bases, and the junction held 6 bases outside the gene matches. CDR3 DNA sequence: TGTGCCAGCAGCCTCGGTGGACTAGCGGGCAATGAGCAGTTCTTC. Translating gives CASSLGGLAGNEQFF.

This sequence joins TRBV7-9 and TRBJ2-7, with no clear D. Per germline, CDR1 SEHNR and CDR2 FQNEAQ (reference sequence). The CDR3 is 11 amino acids. The V end was cut by 10 bases, the J end by 2 bases, with 9 bases between. The CDR3: CATRVAYEQYF. The CDR3 region has the DNA TGTGCCACGCGAGTCGCCTACGAGCAGTACTTC.

CDR3 nucleotides: TGTGCCAGCAGCCTGACAGAGAACACTGAAGCTTTCTTT. It encodes CASSLTENTEAFF. V usage is TRBV6-4 and J usage is TRBJ1-1; maybe TRBD1 (5 bases). Germline CDR1 MRHNA, CDR2 SNTAGT. Trimming stripped 6 bases from V and 1 base from J, with 9 bases between. The CDR3 covers 13 residues.